The 30 T cell receptor beta chains reported below all come from one sample, sequenced in a study of cytomegalovirus exposure and HLA in healthy donors. This PCR relied on a set of 60 Vbeta primers and 13 Jbeta primers. Assay used: immunoSEQ multiplex PCR; TCRdb lists only in-frame clones, some missing. The repertoire has about 300,000 clones, just over 85% of them found once; the top ten carry 4%. Sequenced: PBMCs. All receptors come from a man aged 40-50 years in good health and CMV-seropositive.

The rearrangement joins TRBV27 to TRBJ2-1; D call uncertain. Trimming removed 5 bases at V and 5 bases at J, with 7 bases between. The V gene's germline CDR1 is MNHEY and CDR2 SMNVEV (reference sequence). The CDR3 has 12 residues. The CDR3 DNA reads TGTGCCAGCAGTCGACAAAACAATGAGCAGTTCTTC. Its translation: CASSRQNNEQFF.

To note about this clone: The sample holds other DNA sequences that translate to the same CDR3. The gene calls are TRBV28 and TRBJ2-1; 11 nucleotides match TRBD2. The CDR3 totals 16 residues. After removal of 2 bases from V and 5 bases from J, the junction contained 5 bases not matched to a gene. Per the germline V gene, CDR1 is MDHEN and CDR2 is SYDVKM. CDR3 nucleotides: TGTGCCAGCAGTTTAGGACTAGCGGGTTCCCACAATGAGCAGTTCTTC. As protein: CASSLGLAGSHNEQFF.

The rearrangement links TRBV6-5 to TRBJ2-7; TRBD2 might be the D (5 bases). The CDR3 length is 14 residues. Trimming left V 3 bases short and J 2 bases short, with 11 bases between. CDR1 MNHEY and CDR2 SVGAGI come from the germline V gene. The CDR3 region is CASSYRGNTYEQYF. Written as DNA, the CDR3 is TGTGCCAGCAGTTATCGGGGTAATACCTACGAGCAGTACTTC.

V gene TRBV7-6 combines with J gene TRBJ2-7, with D perhaps matching TRBD2 (6 bases). Trimming left V 0 bases short and J 5 bases short, with 11 bases between. Germline V gene data show CDR1 as SGHVS and CDR2 as FNYEAQ. The CDR3 consists of 14 residues. CDR3 region: CASSLAEEGNEQYF. CDR3 bases: TGTGCCAGCAGCTTAGCGGAGGAGGGAAACGAGCAGTACTTC.

The chain carries TRBV7-8 and TRBJ1-5; TRBD1 might be the D (5 bases). The CDR3 totals 18 residues. With 0 bases removed from V and 0 bases from J, the gap between germline ends came to 15 bases. Germline loops: CDR1 SGHVS, CDR2 FQNEAQ. The CDR3 DNA reads TGTGCCAGCAGCTTAGCCATTGGGGCGGCCTATAGCAATCAGCCCCAGCATTTT. This translates into CASSLAIGAAYSNQPQHF. Variable domain in full (rest from reference TRBV7-8 and TRBJ1-5): GAGVSQSPRYKVAKRGQDVALRCDPISGHVSLFWYQQALGQGPEFLTYFQNEAQLDKSGLPSDRFFAERPEGSVSTLKIQRTQQEDSAVYLCASSLAIGAAYSNQPQHFGDGTRLSIL.

The chain combines TRBV2 with TRBJ2-7; a weak D match, TRBD1 (6 bases). This CDR3 is 13 amino acids long. Germline-derived CDR1 and CDR2 are SNHLY and FYNNEI. Trimming cost V 4 bases and J 3 bases, with 10 bases left between them. CDR3 sequence: CASSGSGVYEQYF. The CDR3 region has the DNA TGTGCCAGCAGTGGCTCAGGGGTCTACGAGCAGTACTTC.

The chain couples TRBV2 to TRBJ2-7; D is unclear. The CDR3 loop spans 16 amino acids. V was trimmed by 3 bases and J by 2 bases, leaving 17 bases between them. Germline V CDR1 and CDR2: SNHLY, FYNNEI. The CDR3 region is CASSEGQAGSAYEQYF. In DNA form, the CDR3 reads TGTGCCAGCAGTGAGGGCCAGGCCGGTTCTGCCTACGAGCAGTACTTC.

The V gene is TRBV15, the J gene TRBJ1-1, with D possibly matching TRBD1 (5 bases). The CDR3 runs 15 residues. V lost 5 bases and J 1 base, leaving 14 bases between the germline ends. CDR1 and CDR2 (germline): LNHNV, YYDKDF (reference sequence). CDR3 coding DNA: TGTGCCACCAGCCGTGGAGTCGGGGGGAACACTGAAGCTTTCTTT. Its protein is CATSRGVGGNTEAFF. The variable domain in full, completed from reference TRBV15 and TRBJ1-1, reads DAMVIQNPRYQVTQFGKPVTLSCSQTLNHNVMYWYQQKSSQAPKLLFHYYDKDFNNEADTPDNFQSRRPNTSFCFLDIRSPGLGDTAMYLCATSRGVGGNTEAFFGQGTRLTVV.

This clone was seen only once. V usage is TRBV5-1 and J usage is TRBJ2-1; tentative D call: TRBD1 (7 bases). From germline, CDR1 is SGHRS and CDR2 YFSETQ. This CDR3 comprises 15 residues. V gave up 4 bases and J gave up 5 bases, with 16 bases separating them. The CDR3 DNA reads TGCGCCAGCAGCCCGACCGACAGGGAGGACAATGAGCAGTTCTTC. Translated: CASSPTDREDNEQFF.

The genes are TRBV6-1 and TRBJ2-7; 12 nucleotides match TRBD2. V trimming: 4 bases; J trimming: 4 bases; junction bases outside the gene matches: 2. The CDR3 is 14 amino acids. CDR1 is MNHNS and CDR2 is SASEGT in the germline V gene. CDR3 loop: CASSASGRVYEQYF. CDR3 DNA sequence: TGTGCCAGCAGTGCTAGCGGGAGGGTTTACGAGCAGTACTTC.

The chain carries TRBV6-5 and TRBJ2-7; 9 bases line up with TRBD2. Trimming at V came to 8 bases and at J to 9 bases, leaving 14 bases not matched to a gene. Germline-derived CDR1 and CDR2 are MNHEY and SVGAGI. The CDR3 consists of 14 residues. CDR3 in amino acids: CASGPTPAGGTQYF. CDR3 DNA: TGTGCCAGCGGACCCACCCCCGCGGGGGGGACGCAGTACTTC.

The DNA of the CDR3 is TGTGCCAGCAGCCCTTACTACAGGGCGTACACTGAAGCTTTCTTT. It encodes CASSPYYRAYTEAFF. This sequence joins TRBV14 and TRBJ1-1; maybe TRBD1 (6 bases). There are 15 residues in the CDR3. Trimming removed 4 bases at V and 3 bases at J, with 15 bases between. CDR1 and CDR2 (germline): SGHDN, FVKESK.

The chain uses TRBV27 and TRBJ2-5; 8 bases are a match to TRBD1. J gave up 0 bases and V 6 bases, and 6 bases lay outside the gene matches. CDR3 size: 15 residues. Germline V gives CDR1 MNHEY, CDR2 SMNVEV (reference sequence). Here the CDR3 reads CASSRGQGDQETQYF. The CDR3 DNA reads as TGTGCCAGCAGCCGTGGACAGGGCGACCAAGAGACCCAGTACTTC.

This clone is a singleton in its sample. J is TRBJ2-3 and V is TRBV5-6; TRBD2 matches 12 bases. The CDR3 runs to 18 residues. J was trimmed by 6 bases and V by 2 bases; bases with no gene match: 13. Germline CDR1 is SGHDT and CDR2 is YYEEEE. CDR3 DNA sequence: TGTGCCAGCAGCTTATCCCCGGGACTAGCGGGCGTATGGGATACGCAGTATTTT. It codes for CASSLSPGLAGVWDTQYF. Looking up the rest from reference TRBV5-6 and TRBJ2-3 gives the full variable domain: DAGVTQSPTHLIKTRGQQVTLRCSPKSGHDTVSWYQQALGQGPQFIFQYYEEEERQRGNFPDRFSGHQFPNYSSELNVNALLLGDSALYLCASSLSPGLAGVWDTQYFGPGTRLTVL.

The chain carries TRBV5-8 and TRBJ2-5; 8 bases map to TRBD2. V was pared by 3 bases and J by 0 bases, with 7 bases of the junction left unmatched. Germline V gives CDR1 SGHTS, CDR2 YDEGEE. The CDR3 totals 16 residues. Here the CDR3 DNA reads TGTGCCAGCAGCTGGCGGGGGGCGCGAAACCAAGAGACCCAGTACTTC. This sequence encodes CASSWRGARNQETQYF.

This chain connects TRBV6-5 to TRBJ1-2, with D unresolved. The CDR3 length is 15 residues. Germline V gives CDR1 MNHEY, CDR2 SVGAGI. V was trimmed by 0 bases and J by 0 bases, leaving 8 bases between them. DNA for the CDR3: TGTGCCAGCAGTTACTCTGGCGGAACTAACTATGGCTACACCTTC. It encodes CASSYSGGTNYGYTF.

The genes are TRBV29-1 and TRBJ2-7; D is unclear. The CDR3 loop spans 11 amino acids. The V and J ends lost 0 bases and 3 bases respectively, with 3 bases between them. CDR1 is SQVTM, CDR2 ANQGSEA, per germline. The CDR3 DNA is TGCAGCGTTGAAGACAGCTACGAGCAGTACTTC. Translated: CSVEDSYEQYF.

The J gene is TRBJ2-7, the V gene TRBV5-1, with 11 bases identical to TRBD2. This CDR3 is built from 16 residues. V shed 0 bases, J shed 2 bases, and the junction held 4 bases outside the gene matches. Germline V CDR1 and CDR2: SGHRS, YFSETQ. The CDR3 DNA reads TGCGCCAGCAGCTTGGCTGGGACTAGCGGAACCTACGAGCAGTACTTC. Translated: CASSLAGTSGTYEQYF.

The gene calls are TRBV9 and TRBJ2-3, with 11 bases identical to TRBD2. The germline V gene has CDR1 SGDLS and CDR2 YYNGEE. The CDR3 sequence is 16 residues long. V trimming: 3 bases; J trimming: 0 bases; junction bases outside the gene matches: 3. CDR3 loop: CASSAWTSGSTDTQYF. CDR3 nucleotide sequence: TGTGCCAGCAGCGCTTGGACTAGCGGGAGCACAGATACGCAGTATTTT.

The genes are TRBV11-2 and TRBJ2-7; 7 bases fit TRBD2. The CDR3 spans 15 residues. After removal of 8 bases from V and 1 base from J, the junction contained 11 bases not matched to a gene. CDR1 and CDR2 from the germline V gene are SGHAT and FQNNGV. The CDR3 bases are TGTGCCAGCGCCCTTGGGGGACTATCGTCCTACGAGCAGTACTTC. Translated, it gives CASALGGLSSYEQYF. Full variable domain (rest looked up from reference TRBV11-2 and TRBJ2-7): EAGVAQSPRYKIIEKRQSVAFWCNPISGHATLYWYQQILGQGPKLLIQFQNNGVVDDSQLPKDRFSAERLKGVDSTLKIQPAKLEDSAVYLCASALGGLSSYEQYFGPGTRLTVT.

V usage is TRBV27 and J usage is TRBJ2-5; tentative D call: TRBD1 (6 bases). The germline V gene encodes CDR1 MNHEY and CDR2 SMNVEV (reference sequence). The CDR3 has 15 amino acids. The V gene lost 6 bases and the J gene lost 0 bases, with 14 bases spanning the gap. CDR3 in amino acids: CASSPQDSYQETQYF. The CDR3 DNA reads as TGTGCCAGCAGCCCCCAGGACAGCTACCAAGAGACCCAGTACTTC.

This chain joins TRBV29-1 and TRBJ1-1; 9 positions agree with TRBD1. V gave up 4 bases and J gave up 6 bases; unmatched junction bases: 12. The germline V gene has CDR1 SQVTM and CDR2 ANQGSEA. This CDR3 is built from 15 residues. CDR3 amino acids: CSVGLTGQGDAEAFF. The CDR3 coding sequence is TGCAGCGTTGGGCTAACGGGACAGGGCGACGCTGAAGCTTTCTTT.

This clone was detected a few times. V usage is TRBV4-3 and J usage is TRBJ1-2; no reliable D call. V was pared by 1 base and J by 8 bases, with 11 bases between. Germline V gene lookup returns CDR1 LGHNA and CDR2 YSLEER. This CDR3 has 13 residues. CDR3 loop: CASSQGSTGGYTF. CDR3 DNA sequence: TGCGCCAGCAGCCAAGGTTCTACGGGAGGCTACACCTTC.

The genes are TRBV9 and TRBJ2-3; 8 bases map to TRBD2. Per germline, CDR1 SGDLS and CDR2 YYNGEE. Trimming at V came to 0 bases and at J to 5 bases, leaving 8 bases not matched to a gene. The CDR3 spans 16 residues. The CDR3 nucleotides are TGTGCCAGCAGCGTAGAAGGGACTAGTGCCCTAGATACGCAGTATTTT. Protein: CASSVEGTSALDTQYF.

This clone has a single count. The chain links TRBV7-3 to TRBJ2-1; D is perhaps TRBD2 (6 bases). CDR3 length: 15 amino acids. CDR1 and CDR2 from the germline V gene are SGHTA and FQGTGA. V lost 5 bases and J 6 bases, leaving 17 bases between the germline ends. CDR3: CASSVATSLGNEQFF. As DNA, the CDR3 is TGTGCCAGCAGCGTAGCGACTAGTTTGGGCAATGAGCAGTTCTTC.

The chain recombines TRBV27 with TRBJ2-7; a weak D match, TRBD1 (6 bases). Trimming pared 4 bases from V and 5 bases from J, leaving 12 bases between. From germline, CDR1 is MNHEY and CDR2 SMNVEV (reference sequence). The CDR3 spans 13 residues. The CDR3: CASSSSRGNEQYF. The DNA for the CDR3 is TGTGCCAGCAGTTCCTCCAGGGGTAACGAGCAGTACTTC.

On this clone itself: The sample carries other DNA sequences with the same CDR3. The genes are TRBV27 and TRBJ2-3, with D hard to call. Germline CDR1 and CDR2: MNHEY and SMNVEV (reference sequence). The CDR3 consists of 13 residues. The V end was cut by 3 bases, the J end by 1 base, with 5 bases between. The CDR3 region is CASSFSGTDTQYF. As DNA, the CDR3 is TGTGCCAGCAGTTTCTCTGGCACAGATACGCAGTATTTT.

V gene TRBV15 combines with J gene TRBJ1-5; 8 bases fit TRBD1. The junction had 7 bases not matched to a gene; V was cut back by 7 bases and J by 2 bases. The CDR3 spans 15 residues. Germline V gives CDR1 LNHNV, CDR2 YYDKDF (reference sequence). Here the CDR3 reads CATTTSGGGNQPQHF. In nucleotides, the CDR3 is TGTGCCACCACCACGTCAGGGGGCGGCAATCAGCCCCAGCATTTT.

The chain's CDR3 is CASSLDRGETQYF. In nucleotides, the CDR3 is TGTGCCAGCAGCCTCGACAGGGGGGAGACCCAGTACTTC. J is TRBJ2-5 and V is TRBV7-3, with 9 nucleotides matching TRBD1. V lost 5 bases and J lost 5; bases outside the gene matches: 3. The CDR3 runs 13 residues. The germline V gene encodes CDR1 SGHTA and CDR2 FQGTGA.

This chain joins TRBV5-1 and TRBJ2-7, with D possibly being TRBD1 (5 bases). This CDR3 spans 15 amino acids. V dropped 1 base and J dropped 0 bases, with 11 bases sitting between them. Looked up from germline, CDR1 is SGHRS and CDR2 is YFSETQ. CDR3 sequence reads: CASSLWQDTSYEQYF. CDR3 DNA sequence: TGCGCCAGCAGCTTGTGGCAGGACACCTCCTACGAGCAGTACTTC.